This TCR beta chain was profiled in a study of cytomegalovirus exposure and HLA in healthy donors. The CDR3 is 13 residues long. Germline CDR1 and CDR2: SGHRS and YFSETQ. Trimming cost V 1 base and J 1 base, with 5 bases left between them. Study-level findings and limits: Prior analysis indicated that the majority of TCR beta V segments exhibited productivity approximately 87% or approximately 30% of the time. Cytomegalovirus status was reportedly diagnosed by the classifier with high sensitivity and specificity. Among CMV-associated TCR beta chains, most appeared HLA-restricted in a later analysis. Among the sequence variants, a highly shared cluster was likely an artifact of sequencing.

Primers for the PCR totalled 60 Vbeta and 13 Jbeta. The protocol was immunoSEQ multiplex PCR, while the TCRdb copy is restricted to in-frame clones and leaves out a portion. Of roughly 150,000 clones detected, approximately 79% appear once; the ten largest clones hold less than 2%. Note on this clone: Its specificity is not known.

Sequencing input: PBMCs. This chain uses TRBV5-1 with TRBJ1-1, with D unclear. The receptor's source is a woman in her thirties in good health and CMV-seronegative. The DNA of the CDR3 is TGCGCCAGCAGCTTGTGGGCGAACACTGAAGCTTTCTTT. Protein sequence: CASSLWANTEAFF.